This T cell receptor (beta chain) emerged from a study of cytomegalovirus exposure and HLA in healthy donors (dated by TCRdb to about 2017). About the full investigation: An earlier analysis of 587 of the donors reported 250 to 300 Gb of sequence data and 117 million unique TCR beta sequences obtained from around 180 million T cells. The study aimed to test whether signatures of past pathogen exposure could be identified by cataloging public T cell receptors. HLA typing included class I and class II loci at four-digit resolution. Across some 400 genotyped donors of the cohort, an average of approximately 220,000 unique TCR beta nucleotide sequences per donor were sequenced, and around 19% of those sequences were non-productive. Because of strong linkage in the cohort, a handful of DR-DQ haplotypes were treated as single units for association and clustering. A later genetic analysis used genome-wide SNP genotypes for about 65% of the roughly 670 donors, treating that subset as a discovery cohort. The study combined high-throughput TCR immunosequencing, statistical association of individual TCRs with disease status, and machine learning to predict cytomegalovirus infection status. Around 320 gigabases of sequencing data and approximately 85 million unique TCR sequences were included in an early release covering about 700 HLA-typed donors. Of the roughly 400 genotyped donors, about 80% fell in the genetic ancestry cluster associated with self-reported Caucasian donors. The later analysis used no new phenotypic data to find candidate immune exposures, relying instead on TCR beta sequences and their occurrence across donors. The study used immunosequencing to profile the T cell repertoires of 670 or so subjects and linked those repertoires to cytomegalovirus serostatus. Typing coverage differed by locus: A, B, C, DRB1 and DQB1 were typed in about 629-630 donors, DQA1 in roughly 500, DPA1 in nearly 610, and DPB1 in just under 480. To study patterns of TCR occurrence, a later analysis re-analyzed previously published TCR beta repertoires from 650 to 750 donors and added high-resolution HLA genotyping. All discovery cohort repertoires had been generated using a single sequencing platform. Donor age, sex, ethnicity and CMV serostatus were collected together with the repertoire data. A separate validation cohort of over 95 different subjects was used in addition to the roughly 670-subject first cohort. An earlier analysis of fewer than 700 of the donors applied high-throughput TCR beta sequencing to assess whether each TCR beta V gene segment acted as functional or pseudogenic. Results and caveats for the whole study, not just this receptor: A further reported finding was that TCR beta sequences accurately predicted the HLA-A and HLA-B alleles for most subjects in the first cohort. Correlated functional status among segregating V segments might reflect linkage disequilibrium, but an unknown experimental factor could not be ruled out. For the cohort, immune exposure information was limited to CMV serostatus. According to a later analysis, most CMV-associated TCR beta chains appeared to be HLA-restricted, and the HLA associations seemed to be driven largely by CMV exposure. A later genetic analysis associated a missense DCLRE1C variant with V-gene and J-gene trimming of TCR beta chains, and an independent cohort replicated the association. Sequencing depth was assumed to be roughly uniform across donors in the presence/absence analyses, though that assumption may not hold. The classifier was reported to diagnose cytomegalovirus status with high specificity and sensitivity in both the original and validation cohorts. In an earlier analysis of fewer than 700 of the donors, most TCR beta V segments appeared in productive rearrangements about 90% or about 30% of the time, broadly matching IMGT annotations. The earlier analysis of nearly 600 of the donors excluded roughly 17 rarely observed V segments, including chromosome 9 orphons, because counts were too low. A later analysis found that TCR association rates varied across HLA loci, with DRB1 alleles showing the most associated TCRs and HLA-C alleles the fewest. According to the authors, the approach could potentially be generalized to other disease states and immunological phenotypes. According to a later genetic analysis, donors in an Asian-associated ancestry cluster had fewer N-insertions in productive TCRs than the approximately 630-donor mean. Only TCR beta chains were sequenced in this cohort, and the absence of alpha or paired-chain data limited detectable features. The study gave a list of about 170 TCR beta chains associated with cytomegalovirus. While some public TCRs were present in many individuals, most TCR sequences turned up only very rarely across donors. A cluster of highly shared sequence variants was judged likely to be a technical artifact of the sequencing pipeline. In a later analysis, several top co-occurrence clusters were reported to appear linked to parvovirus B19, influenza, CMV and Epstein-Barr virus. Assigning TCR associations to individual alleles was difficult when HLA alleles, especially DR and DQ, strongly co-occurred. Because HLA typing was unavailable for some donors at each locus, only the typed subset was used in association tests. In vitro tests confirmed that three of the cytomegalovirus-associated TCR beta chains recognize cytomegalovirus antigens. A later analysis associated some 17,000 TCR beta sequences with specific HLA alleles at a false discovery rate of 0.05. Compared with equally common non-associated chains, HLA-associated TCR beta chains in a later analysis were more clonally expanded and had lower generation probabilities.

The cohort consisted of more than 650 healthy bone marrow donors. Cohort members were all nominally healthy when sampled, although unrecorded immune exposures were likely present. The donor was CMV seropositive and belonged to the group of 250 to 300 seropositive cohort members. Each donor provided a peripheral blood sample, and peripheral blood mononuclear cells were used for TCR beta sequencing. Genomic DNA was extracted from the blood cell samples with the Qiagen DNeasy Blood Extraction Kit. Library method: the immunoSEQ multiplex PCR assay. For the multiplex PCR, a mixture combining 60 forward primers for TCR Vbeta segments and 13 reverse primers for TCR Jbeta segments was used. The CDR3 region of rearranged TCR beta genes was amplified from genomic DNA by a multiplex PCR assay. On the Illumina HiSeq System, the amplified TCR beta libraries were sequenced as 87-base-pair reads. From the authors' description of their analysis: Across the 640 or so repertoires, a later analysis counted tens of millions of unique TCR beta chains, approximately 12 million of which were shared by at least two donors. To remove PCR and sequencing errors, raw reads were error-corrected and collapsed into unique sequences using a nearest-neighbor algorithm that merged closely related sequences. CDR3 sequences were aligned to IMGT reference sequences to assign V, D and J gene segments. Each retained sequence needed at least a six-nucleotide match to both a V gene segment and a J gene segment. A rearrangement counted as productive if the CDR3 had no stop codons and remained in frame with V and J, and every other rearrangement counted as non-productive. Following IMGT convention, CDR3 was defined as the stretch from the second conserved V-encoded cysteine up to the conserved J-encoded phenylalanine. The earlier analysis of 587 of the donors excluded sequences that lacked an unambiguous match to a single V gene segment. An earlier analysis of 500 to 700 of the donors classified V segments as functional when productive rearrangements were above 56.7% and as segregating when the standard deviation between donors was above 5%. A statistical classification framework was built for diagnosing cytomegalovirus status from the catalog of TCR beta chain sequences. In a later analysis, V and J genes were assigned by comparing TCR nucleotide sequences against IMGT/GENE-DB human TR gene sequences. A later analysis assigned CDR3 sequences and most-parsimonious VDJ recombination scenarios with the TCRdist pipeline. A later analysis defined each TCR beta chain by its CDR3 amino acid sequence plus V-gene family, and excluded reads lacking a unique V-gene family. In a later analysis, a few hundred highly shared, low-generation-probability nucleotide sequences were removed to address suspected cross-contamination and a sequencing artifact. For each public chain, a later analysis derived a clonal expansion index from normalized ranks of inferred template counts within each repertoire. A later analysis computed generation probabilities with a VDJ recombination model fitted to out-of-frame rearrangements, and checked the results against IGoR. In a later analysis, hypergeometric tests were used to score TCR-TCR, TCR-HLA and TCR-CMV co-occurrence, with a repertoire-size bias correction applied to TCR pairs. False discovery rates were estimated in a later analysis by permuting HLA or CMV assignments 20 times. In a later analysis, co-occurring TCRs were grouped using DBSCAN, with TCRdist sequence similarity added in when clustering inside HLA-allele-positive subsets. For co-occurrence clustering, repertoires with fewer than 30,000 or more than 120,000 public chains were excluded, along with roughly five repertoires with anomalous nucleotide sharing. This immuneACCESS table, as held by TCRdb, lists in-frame sequences with V and J called but not all clones. Of the missing ones, under half trace to an unresolved V gene in checked studies; the others have no known cause. The DNA gave D and trimming, while V, J and clone size come from that table. The sample table shows 150,000 or so clones, and 60% to 80% are seen once. About 11% of the sample is held by the ten biggest clonotypes.

For this clone: Which antigen it targets is not known. Base quality data are lacking; no much larger clone is found one base away.

The material sequenced was PBMCs. The origin of this receptor is a man aged 18 to 29 in good health and CMV-seropositive.

The nucleotide sequence reads as follows: TGTGCCAGCACCGCCGCGGGGCGCAATGAGCAGTTCTTC. This gives the protein CASTAAGRNEQFF. The chain was built from TRBV6-1 and TRBJ2-1; perhaps TRBD2 is the D gene, with 6 bases matching. V and J are truncated by 7 bases and 6 bases respectively, leaving an intervening sequence of 13 bases. From a lookup of the germline V gene, CDR1 and CDR2 are MNHNS and SASEGT. Inclusive of the bounding cysteine and phenylalanine, the CDR3 is 13 residues long. Kept here is only the CDR3 DNA, which spans 39 bases and is read in frame from base 1.